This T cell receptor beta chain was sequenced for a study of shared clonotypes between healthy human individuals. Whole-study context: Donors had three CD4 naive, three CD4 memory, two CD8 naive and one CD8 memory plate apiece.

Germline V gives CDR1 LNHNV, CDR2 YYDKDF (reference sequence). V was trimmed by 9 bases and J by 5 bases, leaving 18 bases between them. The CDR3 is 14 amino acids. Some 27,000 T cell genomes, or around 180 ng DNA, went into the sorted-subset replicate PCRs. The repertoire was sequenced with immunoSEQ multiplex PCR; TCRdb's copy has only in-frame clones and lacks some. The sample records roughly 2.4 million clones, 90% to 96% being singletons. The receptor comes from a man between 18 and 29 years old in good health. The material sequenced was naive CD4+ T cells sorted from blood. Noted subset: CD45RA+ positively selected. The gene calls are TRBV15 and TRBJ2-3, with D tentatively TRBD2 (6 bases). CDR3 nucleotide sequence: TGTGCCACACAAAAGGGGCAGGGAGGAGATACGCAGTATTTT. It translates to CATQKGQGGDTQYF. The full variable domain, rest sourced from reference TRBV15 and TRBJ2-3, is DAMVIQNPRYQVTQFGKPVTLSCSQTLNHNVMYWYQQKSSQAPKLLFHYYDKDFNNEADTPDNFQSRRPNTSFCFLDIRSPGLGDTAMYLCATQKGQGGDTQYFGPGTRLTVL.